What follows describes a single T cell receptor beta chain. Germline V gene lookup returns CDR1 SGHVS and CDR2 FQNEAQ. Trimming removed 2 bases from V and 0 bases from J, with 17 bases in between. The CDR3 is 18 residues long. Recovered status in Cohort 3 required two negative PCRs, clearance, or symptom resolution. The data are from a study of blood T cell repertoires in COVID-19. As for the study in general: Acute and convalescent COVID-19 specimens originated in the United States, Italy and Spain.

Only in-frame clones appear in the TCRdb table, and some are missing; sequencing was by immunoSEQ multiplex PCR. The sample has around 390,000 clones, about 86% seen once. The sequenced material came from PBMCs or T cells enriched from blood (not recorded which). The TCR originated in a woman aged 45-59 years who had recovered from COVID-19. This rearrangement joins TRBV7-8 to TRBJ2-1; tentative D call: TRBD1 (5 bases). This CDR3 reads CASSLPLVGPSSYNEQFF. CDR3 nucleotides: TGTGCCAGCAGCTTACCCCTTGTGGGGCCCAGCTCCTACAATGAGCAGTTCTTC.